One sample yielded the 16 T cell receptor beta chains listed below, sequenced in a study of blood T cell repertoires in COVID-19. Sequenced by immunoSEQ multiplex PCR; TCRdb stores in-frame clones only, minus some. The table lists some 50,000 clones, 83% of them singletons. The sequenced material came from peripheral blood. These receptors were obtained from a man aged 80 or over in a cohort sampled during active COVID-19.

This rearrangement joins TRBV3-1 (or the pseudogene TRBV3-2) to TRBJ1-2, with D tentatively TRBD1 (5 bases). The V end lost 3 bases, the J end lost 4 bases, and 6 bases lay between the germline ends. Per germline, CDR1 LGHDT and CDR2 YNNKEL (reference sequence). The CDR3 is made up of 12 amino acids. CDR3 sequence: CASSHGAYGYTF. DNA of the CDR3: TGTGCCAGCAGCCATGGGGCCTATGGCTACACCTTC.

The rearrangement joins TRBV7-2 to TRBJ1-6; D remains ambiguous. The length of the CDR3 is 12 residues. Germline values: CDR1 SGHTA, CDR2 FQGNSA. V lost 3 bases and J 9 bases, leaving 6 bases between the germline ends. In nucleotides, the CDR3 is TGTGCCAGCAGCTTTATGAGTTCACCCCTCCACTTT. Its protein product is CASSFMSSPLHF. The full variable domain, completed using reference TRBV7-2 and TRBJ1-6, is GAGVSQSPSNKVTEKGKDVELRCDPISGHTALYWYRQSLGQGLEFLIYFQGNSAPDKSGLPSDRFSAERTGGSVSTLTIQRTQQEDSAVYLCASSFMSSPLHFGNGTRLTVT.

V gene TRBV15 combines with J gene TRBJ1-5, with 10 bases that match TRBD1. J was trimmed by 4 bases and V by 6 bases; bases with no gene match: 9. This CDR3 contains 16 residues. Germline V gene lookup returns CDR1 LNHNV and CDR2 YYDKDF (reference sequence). CDR3 in amino acids: CATRLGDRGQNQPQHF. The CDR3 DNA follows: TGTGCCACCAGGCTGGGCGACAGGGGGCAAAATCAGCCCCAGCATTTT.

The chain couples TRBV6-5 to TRBJ1-1; tentative D call: TRBD1 (5 bases). Trimming removed 10 bases at V and 0 bases at J, with 15 bases between. The CDR3 runs to 14 residues. Germline CDR1 reads MNHEY; CDR2 reads SVGAGI. CDR3 residues: CATRDGLMNTEAFF. The CDR3 nucleotides are TGTGCCACCAGGGACGGACTAATGAACACTGAAGCTTTCTTT.

The chain couples TRBV28 to TRBJ2-1; perhaps TRBD1 as D (6 bases). The CDR3 extends over 13 amino acids. Between the trimmed V and J ends, which lost 8 bases and 8 bases, there was a span of 16 bases. CDR1 is MDHEN, CDR2 SYDVKM, per germline. CDR3 sequence: CASQVGQLDEQFF. The CDR3 DNA follows: TGTGCCAGCCAGGTAGGACAGCTCGATGAGCAGTTCTTC.

The gene calls are TRBV18 and TRBJ1-2; TRBD1 matches 7 bases. The CDR3 is 15 residues long. Trimming cost V 5 bases and J 4 bases; bases outside gene matches: 10. From germline, CDR1 is KGHSH and CDR2 LQKENI. CDR3 in amino acids: CASSSSLQGSYGYTF. DNA for the CDR3: TGTGCCAGCTCATCCTCTTTACAGGGGAGCTATGGCTACACCTTC.

The rearrangement links TRBV5-1 to TRBJ1-2; tentative D call: TRBD1 (6 bases). V lost 1 base and J 7 bases, leaving 11 bases between the germline ends. This CDR3 has 13 residues. The germline V gene encodes CDR1 SGHRS and CDR2 YFSETQ. The DNA for the CDR3 is TGCGCCAGCAGCTTGTCAGGGGCGGCTGGCTACACCTTC. This gives the protein CASSLSGAAGYTF.

This sequence joins TRBV15 and TRBJ2-7; weak D call: TRBD2 (6 bases). There are 16 residues in the CDR3. Trimming shortened V by 0 bases and J by 6 bases, and 18 bases separated the two germline ends. The germline CDR1 and CDR2 sequences are LNHNV and YYDKDF (reference sequence). The CDR3 region is CATSRDQVGSFSEQYF. The CDR3 DNA sequence: TGTGCCACCAGCAGAGATCAAGTCGGGAGCTTCTCCGAGCAGTACTTC.

V is TRBV10-1 and J is TRBJ2-2; 11 nucleotides agree with TRBD1. CDR1 WNHNN and CDR2 SYGVQD come from the germline V gene (reference sequence). The CDR3 runs to 14 residues. The junction had 5 bases not matched to a gene; V was cut back by 9 bases and J by 5 bases. CDR3: CARPDRGRTGELFF. The DNA of the CDR3 is TGCGCCAGACCGGACAGGGGGCGGACCGGGGAGCTGTTTTTT.

The V and J genes are TRBV30 and TRBJ2-7; the match to TRBD1 covers 7 bases. Germline V gives CDR1 GTSNPN, CDR2 SVGIG (reference sequence). Unmatched junction bases numbered 10, after V lost 3 bases and J lost 2 bases. This CDR3 comprises 15 residues. CDR3 nucleotide sequence: TGTGCCTGGAGCTTCTCACAGGGGCGGACCTACGAGCAGTACTTC. Its protein product is CAWSFSQGRTYEQYF.

The sample holds one count of this clone. The gene calls are TRBV19 and TRBJ2-6; TRBD2 might be the D (6 bases). Germline V gene sequence: CDR1 LNHDA, CDR2 SQIVND (reference sequence). V was clipped by 3 bases and J by 4 bases, with 16 bases between them. The CDR3 loop spans 17 amino acids. The CDR3: CASSMGTSLGGANVLTF. The DNA for the CDR3 is TGTGCCAGTAGTATGGGGACTTCCCTTGGGGGGGCCAACGTCCTGACTTTC.

Here the CDR3 DNA reads TGTGCCAGCAGTTACTATAGACAGAATGAGCAGTTCTTC. Protein sequence: CASSYYRQNEQFF. The V call is TRBV6-2 or TRBV6-3, the J call TRBJ2-1; perhaps TRBD1 as D (5 bases). The CDR3 runs 13 residues. V lost 1 base to trimming and J lost 7 bases, with 8 bases between them. Germline V gives CDR1 MNHEY, CDR2 SVGEGT.

This chain joins TRBV15 and TRBJ2-2; TRBD1 agrees at 8 bases. CDR3 length equals 15 residues. Per germline, CDR1 LNHNV and CDR2 YYDKDF (reference sequence). J was trimmed by 6 bases and V by 3 bases; bases with no gene match: 6. CDR3 sequence (DNA): TGTGCCACCAGCAGCGGACAGGGCTGGGCCGGGGAGCTGTTTTTT. As protein: CATSSGQGWAGELFF.

The CDR3 coding sequence is TGCGCCAGCAGTGAGAGTATCGGGTTCGGCACAGATACGCAGTATTTT. This translates into CASSESIGFGTDTQYF. The chain links TRBV10-1 to TRBJ2-3; D is ambiguous. The germline V gene has CDR1 WNHNN and CDR2 SYGVQD (reference sequence). V shed 2 bases and J shed 1 base, with 13 bases lying between them. The CDR3 is 16 amino acids.

The chain is built from TRBV5-5 and TRBJ2-5; 7 bases agree with TRBD2. The CDR3 loop spans 14 amino acids. The V gene end was trimmed by 5 bases and the J gene end by 0 bases; junction bases not matched to a gene: 4. CDR1 and CDR2 from the germline V gene are SGHKS and YYEKEE (reference sequence). CDR3 region: CASRTGGNQETQYF. The DNA of the CDR3 is TGTGCCAGCAGGACCGGGGGGAACCAAGAGACCCAGTACTTC.

The chain couples TRBV7-3 to TRBJ2-3, with TRBD2 as a possible D gene (5 bases). The length of the CDR3 is 13 residues. Germline CDR1 reads SGHTA; CDR2 reads FQGTGA. The V end lost 5 bases, the J end lost 6 bases, and 12 bases lay between the germline ends. The DNA of the CDR3 is TGTGCCAGCAGCCTATCTATAGCGGATACGCAGTATTTT. Translating gives CASSLSIADTQYF.